The 21 T cell receptor beta chains given below trace back to one sample, sequenced in a study of T cells in localized non-small cell lung cancer. Libraries were prepared by immunoSEQ multiplex PCR; TCRdb keeps only in-frame clonotypes and omits some of them. The data show 60,000 to 75,000 clones, approximately 84% seen once. Source: peripheral blood, taken before any cancer treatment. The source is a female donor older than 55 with stage I lung adenocarcinoma.

This clone came up a few times. The chain uses TRBV6-6 and TRBJ1-2, with D possibly TRBD1 on 6 matching bases. V was pared by 6 bases and J by 0 bases, with 11 bases between. CDR3 length: 14 residues. CDR1 and CDR2 (germline): MNHNY, SVGAGI (reference sequence). The CDR3 sequence: CASSSTGSNYGYTF. The CDR3, as DNA: TGTGCCAGCAGCAGTACAGGGTCTAACTATGGCTACACCTTC.

The chain has TRBV19 and TRBJ2-2; D is ambiguous. The CDR3 covers 13 residues. Germline V gene lookup returns CDR1 LNHDA and CDR2 SQIVND (reference sequence). V lost 5 bases, J lost 4 bases, and 8 bases lay in between. The CDR3 loop is CASSSTFTGELFF. CDR3 nucleotides: TGTGCCAGTAGTTCTACGTTCACCGGGGAGCTGTTTTTT.

V and J are TRBV28 and TRBJ1-2; 8 positions match TRBD1. This CDR3 has 15 amino acids. Unmatched junction bases numbered 9, after V lost 5 bases and J lost 4 bases. Germline V gene sequence: CDR1 MDHEN, CDR2 SYDVKM. CDR3 region: CASSPALTGGYGYTF. The CDR3 nucleotides are TGTGCCAGCAGTCCTGCTCTTACAGGGGGCTATGGCTACACCTTC.

The chain joins TRBV5-4 to TRBJ2-1; 10 bases are shared with TRBD1. This CDR3 is 14 amino acids long. Per germline, CDR1 SGHNT and CDR2 YYREEE (reference sequence). V lost 4 bases to trimming and J lost 6 bases; unmatched junction nucleotides: 4. The CDR3 DNA follows: TGTGCCAGCAGCGGGGGGGACAGGGGCAATGAGCAGTTCTTC. The encoded protein is CASSGGDRGNEQFF.

This chain joins TRBV15 and TRBJ2-3; no definite D call. Per germline, CDR1 LNHNV and CDR2 YYDKDF (reference sequence). V was trimmed by 2 bases and J by 0 bases, leaving 18 bases between them. This CDR3 is 18 amino acids long. The CDR3 region is CATSRKRTSESSTDTQYF. As DNA, the CDR3 is TGTGCCACCAGCAGAAAACGGACGTCGGAATCTAGCACAGATACGCAGTATTTT.

The chain's CDR3 is CASSLVTGGFTEAFF. The CDR3 DNA follows: TGTGCCAGCAGCTTGGTGACAGGGGGTTTTACTGAAGCTTTCTTT. The chain recombines TRBV5-6 with TRBJ1-1; 9 nucleotides match TRBD1. With 0 bases clipped from V and 5 bases from J, the junction kept 5 bases outside the gene matches. The CDR3 consists of 15 residues. Germline loops: CDR1 SGHDT, CDR2 YYEEEE. Using reference TRBV5-6 and TRBJ1-1 for the parts outside the CDR3, the full variable domain is DAGVTQSPTHLIKTRGQQVTLRCSPKSGHDTVSWYQQALGQGPQFIFQYYEEEERQRGNFPDRFSGHQFPNYSSELNVNALLLGDSALYLCASSLVTGGFTEAFFGQGTRLTVV.

This clone has a single count. The J gene is TRBJ2-7, the V gene TRBV7-2; a possible D gene is TRBD2 (6 bases). The CDR3 length is 14 residues. Trimming left V 4 bases short and J 2 bases short, with 12 bases between. Germline V CDR1 and CDR2: SGHTA, FQGNSA. The CDR3 sequence is CASSSERGAYEQYF. The DNA for the CDR3 is TGTGCCAGCAGCTCAGAGCGCGGGGCCTACGAGCAGTACTTC. The full variable domain, in which reference TRBV7-2 and TRBJ2-7 provide the parts outside the CDR3, is GAGVSQSPSNKVTEKGKDVELRCDPISGHTALYWYRQSLGQGLEFLIYFQGNSAPDKSGLPSDRFSAERTGGSVSTLTIQRTQQEDSAVYLCASSSERGAYEQYFGPGTRLTVT.

The J gene is TRBJ2-1, the V gene TRBV6-1; 7 bases map to TRBD2. The germline V gene encodes CDR1 MNHNS and CDR2 SASEGT. This CDR3 has 15 amino acids. The trim removed 5 bases at V and 9 bases at J, leaving 13 bases unmatched. CDR3 coding DNA: TGTGCCAGCAGTAGAGCGGGACCCTCGAGTGGTGAGCAGTTCTTC. Residues: CASSRAGPSSGEQFF.

J is TRBJ2-5 and V is TRBV5-4; the D call may be TRBD1 or TRBD2 (7 bases each). The CDR3 has 15 amino acids. V was clipped by 4 bases and J by 5 bases, with 18 bases between them. CDR1 and CDR2 from the germline V gene are SGHNT and YYREEE (reference sequence). The CDR3 loop is CASSAQGGLDETQYF. The CDR3 nucleotides are TGTGCCAGCAGCGCGCAGGGGGGGCTCGATGAGACCCAGTACTTC.

The rearrangement joins TRBV11-3 to TRBJ2-5; 12 nucleotides match TRBD2. Germline loops: CDR1 SGHNT, CDR2 YENEEA. The CDR3 has 16 residues. V shed 5 bases and J 1 base; nucleotides not matched to a gene: 5. DNA for the CDR3: TGTGCCAGCAGCCCAAGACTAGCGGGGGTCCAAGAGACCCAGTACTTC. Its protein product is CASSPRLAGVQETQYF.

This chain uses TRBV29-1 with TRBJ2-7; D gene ambiguous. The CDR3 contains 12 residues. V gave up 0 bases and J gave up 7 bases, with 10 bases separating them. Germline V gene lookup returns CDR1 SQVTM and CDR2 ANQGSEA. Here the CDR3 reads CSVEDDGPEQYF. CDR3 DNA sequence: TGCAGCGTTGAAGATGACGGCCCGGAGCAGTACTTC.

The chain carries TRBV2 and TRBJ2-1, with D tentatively TRBD1 or TRBD2 (6 bases each). Germline CDR1 is SNHLY and CDR2 is FYNNEI. The V end was cut by 8 bases, the J end by 7 bases, with 12 bases between. The CDR3 loop spans 12 amino acids. CDR3 sequence reads: CASRGGPNEQFF. CDR3 DNA: TGTGCCAGCCGTGGGGGGCCAAATGAGCAGTTCTTC. The full variable domain, with the rest looked up from reference TRBV2 and TRBJ2-1, is EPEVTQTPSHQVTQMGQEVILRCVPISNHLYFYWYRQILGQKVEFLVSFYNNEISEKSEIFDDQFSVERPDGSNFTLKIRSTKLEDSAMYFCASRGGPNEQFFGPGTRLTVL.

This chain links TRBV7-9 with TRBJ2-2; no clear D gene. V was shortened by 7 bases and J by 2 bases, with 2 bases between the two germline ends. This CDR3 has 11 amino acids. The V gene's germline CDR1 is SEHNR and CDR2 FQNEAQ (reference sequence). As DNA, the CDR3 is TGTGCCAGCAAAAACACCGGGGAGCTGTTTTTT. This codes for CASKNTGELFF.

The V and J genes are TRBV12-5 and TRBJ2-1; D gene ambiguous. The CDR3 covers 12 residues. Germline V gene lookup returns CDR1 LGHNT and CDR2 FRNRAP. V lost 4 bases and J 8 bases, leaving 9 bases between the germline ends. The CDR3 nucleotides are TGTGCTAGTGGTTCCCGGACCCATGAGCAGTTCTTC. This gives the protein CASGSRTHEQFF.

This chain uses TRBV5-1 with TRBJ2-6; perhaps TRBD1 as D (6 bases). Trimming pared 4 bases from V and 1 base from J, leaving 9 bases between. The CDR3 is made up of 15 amino acids. Germline CDR1 and CDR2: SGHRS and YFSETQ. The CDR3 nucleotides read TGCGCCAGCAGCCACGGGACATCTGGGGCCAACGTCCTGACTTTC. It yields the protein CASSHGTSGANVLTF.

The chain has TRBV19 and TRBJ1-5; D ambiguous. This CDR3 region has 17 residues. Trimming stripped 1 base from V and 0 bases from J, with 13 bases between. CDR1 and CDR2 from the germline V gene are LNHDA and SQIVND (reference sequence). CDR3: CASSIGGFPSSNQPQHF. In DNA, the CDR3 is TGTGCCAGTAGTATAGGTGGCTTCCCCTCTAGCAATCAGCCCCAGCATTTT. Variable domain in full (rest from reference TRBV19 and TRBJ1-5): DGGITQSPKYLFRKEGQNVTLSCEQNLNHDAMYWYRQDPGQGLRLIYYSQIVNDFQKGDIAEGYSVSREKKESFPLTVTSAQKNPTAFYLCASSIGGFPSSNQPQHFGDGTRLSIL.

This clone appeared a few times. The chain recombines TRBV9 with TRBJ1-1, with a possible D match to TRBD1 (5 bases). Trimming shortened V by 0 bases and J by 4 bases, and 7 bases separated the two germline ends. Germline V gene sequence: CDR1 SGDLS, CDR2 YYNGEE. There are 13 residues in the CDR3. CDR3: CASSVGGTTEAFF. The CDR3 nucleotides are TGTGCCAGCAGCGTAGGGGGGACCACTGAAGCTTTCTTT.

This clone has a single count. This sequence joins TRBV5-1 and TRBJ2-2; D call uncertain. The CDR3 has 13 amino acids. V lost 4 bases and J 9 bases, leaving 13 bases between the germline ends. CDR1 is SGHRS and CDR2 is YFSETQ in the germline V gene. CDR3 sequence reads: CASSPETGRELFF. In nucleotides, the CDR3 is TGCGCCAGCAGCCCAGAAACCGGCCGGGAGCTGTTTTTT.

In this sample, this clone turned up once. The J gene is TRBJ2-2, the V gene TRBV5-1; D is perhaps TRBD1 or TRBD2 (5 bases each). This CDR3 is built from 13 residues. V was clipped by 7 bases and J by 2 bases, with 9 bases between them. The germline gives CDR1 SGHRS, CDR2 YFSETQ. In DNA, the CDR3 is TGCGCCAGCGGGGACGGAAACACCGGGGAGCTGTTTTTT. As protein: CASGDGNTGELFF.

The chain is built from TRBV5-1 and TRBJ1-2, with D hard to call. The CDR3 covers 14 residues. Trimming stripped 5 bases from V and 8 bases from J, with 19 bases between. The germline V gene has CDR1 SGHRS and CDR2 YFSETQ. The CDR3, as DNA: TGCGCCAGCAGGCCCCCCGGGAATTCGGGCGGCTACACCTTC. It codes for CASRPPGNSGGYTF.

This clone was seen a handful of times. V usage is TRBV27 and J usage is TRBJ2-7; 16 bases match TRBD2. V was pared by 2 bases and J by 4 bases, with 8 bases of the junction left unmatched. The germline V gene has CDR1 MNHEY and CDR2 SMNVEV (reference sequence). The CDR3 has 18 residues. CDR3 in amino acids: CASSLMAGLAGGPYEQYF. The CDR3 DNA reads as TGTGCCAGCAGTTTAATGGCGGGACTAGCGGGAGGGCCGTACGAGCAGTACTTC.